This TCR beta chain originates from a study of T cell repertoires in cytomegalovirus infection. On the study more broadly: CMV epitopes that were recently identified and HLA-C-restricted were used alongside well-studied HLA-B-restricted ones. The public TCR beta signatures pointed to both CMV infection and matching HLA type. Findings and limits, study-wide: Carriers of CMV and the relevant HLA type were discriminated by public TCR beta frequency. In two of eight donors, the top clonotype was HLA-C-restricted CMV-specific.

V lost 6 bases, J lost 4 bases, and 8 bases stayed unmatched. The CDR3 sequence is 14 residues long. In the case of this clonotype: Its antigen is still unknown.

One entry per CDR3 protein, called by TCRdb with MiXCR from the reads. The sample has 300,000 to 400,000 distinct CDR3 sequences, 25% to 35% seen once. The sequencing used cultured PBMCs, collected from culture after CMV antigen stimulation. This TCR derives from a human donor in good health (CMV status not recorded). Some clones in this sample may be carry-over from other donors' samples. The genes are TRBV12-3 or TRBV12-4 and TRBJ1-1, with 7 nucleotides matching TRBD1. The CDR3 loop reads CASSKDRFGTEAFF. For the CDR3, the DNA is TGTGCCAGCAGCAAGGACAGGTTTGGCACTGAAGCTTTCTTT.